What follows describes a single T cell receptor beta chain. The antigen remains undetermined. V was clipped by 4 bases and J by 0 bases; unmatched bases: 0. Per germline, CDR1 MDHEN and CDR2 SYDVKM. The CDR3 sequence is 13 residues long. The PCR made use of 60 Vbeta and 13 Jbeta primers. Profiling relied on immunoSEQ multiplex PCR, and the TCRdb table lists in-frame clones only, not all of them. The sample includes approximately 100,000 clones, around 80% seen only once; the top ten take over 9.5%. This record belongs to a study of cytomegalovirus exposure and HLA in healthy donors. Regarding the study as a whole: TCR beta chains numbering roughly 150 were designated cytomegalovirus-associated.

The rearrangement links TRBV28 to TRBJ2-7; 7 bases line up with TRBD1. Input material: PBMCs. The source is a man in his late teens or twenties in good health and CMV-seropositive. CDR3 DNA sequence: TGTGCCAGCAGTTGGGACAGCTCCTACGAGCAGTACTTC. Residues: CASSWDSSYEQYF.